Listed below are T cell receptor beta chains from one sample, sequenced in a study of identical twins. Via MiXCR, TCRdb re-called the 5' RACE reads, giving one row per CDR3 protein. This sample has 500,000 to 650,000 distinct CDR3 sequences, with about 7% found just once. These same data were also listed under a study on yellow fever vaccine responses in identical twins.

The sample comprised PBMCs. The receptors were gathered from a woman between 18 and 29 years old in good health. The conserved cysteine and the conserved F or W are not part of the CDR3 here. Fields, in order: CDR3 length, J gene, V gene, clone size, CDR3 protein. Clone size appears in some rows only: once, few, many, or a class for an expanded clone.

>13|TRBJ2-1|TRBV20-1|few
SARGFRESYNEQF
>14|TRBJ1-2|TRBV24-1|-
ATSGWTGGPLSGYT
>12|TRBJ2-7|TRBV28|many
ASSLSGRGREQY
>16|TRBJ1-6|TRBV27|many
ASSLLRHMGQNNSPLH
>14|TRBJ1-3|TRBV5-5|-
ASSFNGGYSGNTIY
>10|TRBJ1-1|TRBV28|-
ASSFMSTEAF
>16|TRBJ2-3|TRBV5-1|many
ASSPGGASGGPTDTQY
>11|TRBJ2-1|TRBV29-1|many
SVPTGAYNEQF
>10|TRBJ1-2|TRBV5-6|many
ASSLGNSGYT
>13|TRBJ2-1|TRBV28|few
ASSIGELDHNEQF
>13|TRBJ1-6|TRBV20-1|-
SAPPETGVPSPLH
>13|TRBJ2-1|TRBV12-3/TRBV12-4|few
ASSTRTLPNNEQF
>12|TRBJ2-7|TRBV5-5|few
ASSFRDSLYEQY
>10|TRBJ2-5|TRBV5-1|many
ASSPEQETQY
>12|TRBJ1-2|TRBV5-1|many
ASSLEASNYGYT
>10|TRBJ1-1|TRBV29-1|few
SVGSGITEAF